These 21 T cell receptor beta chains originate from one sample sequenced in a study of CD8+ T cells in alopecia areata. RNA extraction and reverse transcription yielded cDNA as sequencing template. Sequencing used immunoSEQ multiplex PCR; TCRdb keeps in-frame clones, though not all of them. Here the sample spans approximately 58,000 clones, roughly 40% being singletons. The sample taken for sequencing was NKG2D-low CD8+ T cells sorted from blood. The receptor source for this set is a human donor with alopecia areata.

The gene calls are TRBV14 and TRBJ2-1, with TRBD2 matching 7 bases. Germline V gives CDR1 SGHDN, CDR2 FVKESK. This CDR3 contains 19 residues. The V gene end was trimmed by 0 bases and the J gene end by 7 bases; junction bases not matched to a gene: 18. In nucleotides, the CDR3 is TGTGCCAGCAGCCAAGATGGGTGGGCTAGCGGCCGAGGTACGAATGAGCAGTTCTTC. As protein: CASSQDGWASGRGTNEQFF.

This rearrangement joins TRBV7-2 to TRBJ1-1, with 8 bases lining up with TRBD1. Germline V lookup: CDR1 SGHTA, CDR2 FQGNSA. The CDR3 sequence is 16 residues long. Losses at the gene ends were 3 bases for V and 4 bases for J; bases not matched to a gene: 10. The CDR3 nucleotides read TGTGCCAGCAGCTTCGTCAGGGGGCGCCTGTCCACTGAAGCTTTCTTT. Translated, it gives CASSFVRGRLSTEAFF.

As DNA, the CDR3 is TGTGCCAGCAGCCCCCCAAGCTCCTACGAGCAGTACTTC. This codes for CASSPPSSYEQYF. The rearrangement uses TRBV7-9 and TRBJ2-7; D remains unclear. Germline CDR1 and CDR2: SEHNR and FQNEAQ (reference sequence). The CDR3 extends over 13 amino acids. V was shortened by 5 bases and J by 0 bases, with 8 bases between the two germline ends.

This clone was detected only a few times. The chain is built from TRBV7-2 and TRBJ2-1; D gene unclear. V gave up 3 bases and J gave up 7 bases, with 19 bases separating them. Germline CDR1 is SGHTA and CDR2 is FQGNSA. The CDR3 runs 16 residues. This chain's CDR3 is CASSFWPNAPRNEQFF. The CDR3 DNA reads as TGTGCCAGCAGCTTTTGGCCGAATGCCCCGAGGAATGAGCAGTTCTTC. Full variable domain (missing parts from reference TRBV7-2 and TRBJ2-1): GAGVSQSPSNKVTEKGKDVELRCDPISGHTALYWYRQSLGQGLEFLIYFQGNSAPDKSGLPSDRFSAERTGGSVSTLTIQRTQQEDSAVYLCASSFWPNAPRNEQFFGPGTRLTVL.

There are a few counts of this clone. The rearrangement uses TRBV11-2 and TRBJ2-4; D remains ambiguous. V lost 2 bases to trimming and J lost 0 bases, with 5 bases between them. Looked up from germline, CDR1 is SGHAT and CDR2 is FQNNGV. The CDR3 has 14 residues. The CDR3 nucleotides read TGTGCCAGCAGCTTAACGGTAGCCAAAAACATTCAGTACTTC. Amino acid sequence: CASSLTVAKNIQYF. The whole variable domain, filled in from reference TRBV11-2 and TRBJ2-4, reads EAGVAQSPRYKIIEKRQSVAFWCNPISGHATLYWYQQILGQGPKLLIQFQNNGVVDDSQLPKDRFSAERLKGVDSTLKIQPAKLEDSAVYLCASSLTVAKNIQYFGAGTRLSVL.

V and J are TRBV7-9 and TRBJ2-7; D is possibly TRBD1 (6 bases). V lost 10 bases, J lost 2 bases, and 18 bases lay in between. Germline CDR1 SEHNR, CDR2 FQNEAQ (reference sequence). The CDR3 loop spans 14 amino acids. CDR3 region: CATRDGQGTYEQYF. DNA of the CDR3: TGTGCCACGCGCGATGGTCAGGGGACCTACGAGCAGTACTTC.

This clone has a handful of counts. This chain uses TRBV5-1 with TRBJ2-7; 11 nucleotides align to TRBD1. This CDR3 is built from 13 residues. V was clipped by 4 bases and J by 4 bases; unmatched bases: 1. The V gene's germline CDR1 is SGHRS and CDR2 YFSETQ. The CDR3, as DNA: TGCGCCAGCAGCGGGACAGGGGGGTACGAGCAGTACTTC. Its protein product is CASSGTGGYEQYF. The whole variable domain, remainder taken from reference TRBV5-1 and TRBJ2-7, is KAGVTQTPRYLIKTRGQQVTLSCSPISGHRSVSWYQQTPGQGLQFLFEYFSETQRNKGNFPGRFSGRQFSNSRSEMNVSTLELGDSALYLCASSGTGGYEQYFGPGTRLTVT.

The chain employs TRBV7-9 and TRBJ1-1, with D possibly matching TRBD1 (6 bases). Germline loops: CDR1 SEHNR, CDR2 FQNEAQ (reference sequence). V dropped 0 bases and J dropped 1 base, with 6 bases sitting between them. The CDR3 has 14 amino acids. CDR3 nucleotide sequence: TGTGCCAGCAGCTTAGCAGGGGGGAACACTGAAGCTTTCTTT. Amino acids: CASSLAGGNTEAFF. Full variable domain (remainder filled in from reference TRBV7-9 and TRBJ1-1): DTGVSQNPRHKITKRGQNVTFRCDPISEHNRLYWYRQTLGQGPEFLTYFQNEAQLEKSRLLSDRFSAERPKGSFSTLEIQRTEQGDSAMYLCASSLAGGNTEAFFGQGTRLTVV.

The CDR3 loop is CASRGQGATDYEQYF. The CDR3 coding sequence is TGTGCCAGCAGGGGACAGGGGGCAACGGACTACGAGCAGTACTTC. The gene calls are TRBV6-1 and TRBJ2-7, with 12 positions matching TRBD1. Germline CDR1 and CDR2: MNHNS and SASEGT. Germline trimming cut 6 bases from V and 3 bases from J; bases unmatched to any gene: 6. The CDR3 spans 15 residues.

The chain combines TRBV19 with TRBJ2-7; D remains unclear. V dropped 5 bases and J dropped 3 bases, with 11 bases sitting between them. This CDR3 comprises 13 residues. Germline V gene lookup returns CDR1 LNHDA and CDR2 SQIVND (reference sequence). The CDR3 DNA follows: TGTGCCAGTAGTCCCTGGACCTACTACGAGCAGTACTTC. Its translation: CASSPWTYYEQYF.

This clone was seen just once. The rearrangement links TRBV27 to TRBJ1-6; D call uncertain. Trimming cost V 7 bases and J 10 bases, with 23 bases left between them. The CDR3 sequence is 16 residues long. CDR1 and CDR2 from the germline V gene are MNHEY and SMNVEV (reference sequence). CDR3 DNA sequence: TGTGCCAGCATACGTAGTTGGGGTAATCGGTGGTCACCCCTCCACTTT. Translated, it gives CASIRSWGNRWSPLHF.

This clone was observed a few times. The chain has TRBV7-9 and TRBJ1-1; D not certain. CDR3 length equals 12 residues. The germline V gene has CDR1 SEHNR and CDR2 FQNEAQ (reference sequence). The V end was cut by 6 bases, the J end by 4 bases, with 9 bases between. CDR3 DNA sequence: TGTGCCAGCAGGGGAACGGGCACTGAAGCTTTCTTT. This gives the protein CASRGTGTEAFF.

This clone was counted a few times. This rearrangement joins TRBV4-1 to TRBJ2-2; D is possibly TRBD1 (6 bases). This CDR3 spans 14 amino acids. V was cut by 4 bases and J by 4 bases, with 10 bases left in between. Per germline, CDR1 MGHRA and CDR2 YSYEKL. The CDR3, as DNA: TGCGCCAGCAGCCCTGGACAGTTCACCGGGGAGCTGTTTTTT. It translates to CASSPGQFTGELFF.

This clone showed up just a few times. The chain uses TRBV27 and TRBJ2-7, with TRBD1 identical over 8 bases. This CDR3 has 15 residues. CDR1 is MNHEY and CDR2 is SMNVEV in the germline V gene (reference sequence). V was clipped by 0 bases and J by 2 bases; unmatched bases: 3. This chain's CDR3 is CASSLSQGAPYEQYF. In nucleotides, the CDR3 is TGTGCCAGCAGTTTATCTCAGGGGGCCCCCTACGAGCAGTACTTC.

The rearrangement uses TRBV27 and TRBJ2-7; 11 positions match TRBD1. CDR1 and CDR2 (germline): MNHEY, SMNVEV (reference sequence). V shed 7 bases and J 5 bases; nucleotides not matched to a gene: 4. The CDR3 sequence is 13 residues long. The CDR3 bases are TGTGCCAGCAAGGGACAGGGGGTAGACGAGCAGTACTTC. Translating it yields CASKGQGVDEQYF.

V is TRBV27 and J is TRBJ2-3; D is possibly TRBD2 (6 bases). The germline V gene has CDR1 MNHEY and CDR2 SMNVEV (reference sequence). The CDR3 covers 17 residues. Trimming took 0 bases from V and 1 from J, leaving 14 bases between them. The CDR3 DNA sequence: TGTGCCAGCAGTTTATCGTTCGGGGGTTTTCGCACAGATACGCAGTATTTT. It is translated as CASSLSFGGFRTDTQYF.

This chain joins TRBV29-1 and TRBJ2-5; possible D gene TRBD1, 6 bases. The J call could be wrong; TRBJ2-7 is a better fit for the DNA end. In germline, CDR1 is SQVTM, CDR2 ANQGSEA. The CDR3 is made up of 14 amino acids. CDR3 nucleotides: TGCAGCGTTGAAATACAGGGACGGTCCTACGAGCAGTACTTC. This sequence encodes CSVEIQGRSYEQYF.

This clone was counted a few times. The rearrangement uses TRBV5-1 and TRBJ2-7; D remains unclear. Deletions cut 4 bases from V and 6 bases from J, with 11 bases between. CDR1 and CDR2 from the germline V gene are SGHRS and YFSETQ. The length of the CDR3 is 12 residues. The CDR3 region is CASSRESGEQYF. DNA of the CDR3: TGCGCCAGCAGCCGTGAGTCCGGCGAGCAGTACTTC.

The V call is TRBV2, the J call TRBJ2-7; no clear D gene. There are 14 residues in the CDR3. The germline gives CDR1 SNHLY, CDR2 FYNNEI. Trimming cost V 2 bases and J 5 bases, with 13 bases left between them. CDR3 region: CASSEQEQRHEQYF. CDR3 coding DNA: TGTGCCAGCAGTGAACAGGAGCAGCGCCACGAGCAGTACTTC.

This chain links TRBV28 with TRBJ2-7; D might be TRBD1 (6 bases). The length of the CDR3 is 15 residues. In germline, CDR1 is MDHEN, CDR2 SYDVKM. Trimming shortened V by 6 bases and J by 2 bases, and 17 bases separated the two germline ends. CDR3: CASSGYRELAYEQYF. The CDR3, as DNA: TGTGCCAGCAGCGGTTACAGGGAGCTTGCCTACGAGCAGTACTTC.

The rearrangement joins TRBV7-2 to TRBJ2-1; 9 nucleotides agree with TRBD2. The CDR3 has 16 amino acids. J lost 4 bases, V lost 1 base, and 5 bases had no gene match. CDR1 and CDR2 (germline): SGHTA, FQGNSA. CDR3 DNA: TGTGCCAGCAGCTTAGGCCGACTAGCGGAATACAATGAGCAGTTCTTC. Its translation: CASSLGRLAEYNEQFF. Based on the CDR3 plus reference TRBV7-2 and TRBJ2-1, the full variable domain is GAGVSQSPSNKVTEKGKDVELRCDPISGHTALYWYRQSLGQGLEFLIYFQGNSAPDKSGLPSDRFSAERTGGSVSTLTIQRTQQEDSAVYLCASSLGRLAEYNEQFFGPGTRLTVL.